This TCR beta chain appears in the sequencing data of a study of T cell responses to AZD1222 COVID-19 vaccine. Produced via immunoSEQ multiplex PCR; TCRdb's table is partial and in-frame only. The sample lists roughly 140,000 clones, roughly nine tenths occurring once. From germline, CDR1 is MNHEY and CDR2 SVGAGI. The junction had 3 bases not matched to a gene; V was cut back by 0 bases and J by 4 bases. This CDR3 region has 15 residues. The clonotype comes from an adult who received the AZD1222 COVID-19 vaccine. This rearrangement joins TRBV6-5 to TRBJ1-2; 9 positions agree with TRBD1. Sequencing used peripheral blood, obtained 28 days after the second AZD1222 dose. CDR3 bases: TGTGCCAGCAGTTACTCGGACAGGGGAGCCTATGGCTACACCTTC. This sequence encodes CASSYSDRGAYGYTF.